Presented here are 16 T cell receptor beta chains from one specimen sequenced in a study of long-term antiretroviral therapy in people with HIV. This was the immunoSEQ v3.0 assay at survey level. Assay: immunoSEQ multiplex PCR; the TCRdb copy retains only in-frame clones and omits some. The sample lists 25,000 to 35,000 clones; approximately 90% were seen once. The material sequenced was unsorted PBMCs, taken 3.2 years before starting antiretroviral therapy. All receptors derive from a man in his fifties with HIV.

The chain couples TRBV5-1 to TRBJ2-5, with a possible D match to TRBD2 (6 bases). The CDR3 runs 16 residues. The germline V and J ends were trimmed by 0 bases and 0 bases, with 12 bases remaining between them. The germline V gene has CDR1 SGHRS and CDR2 YFSETQ. The chain's CDR3 is CASSLGYGSHQETQYF. The DNA of the CDR3 is TGCGCCAGCAGCTTGGGGTACGGGAGCCACCAAGAGACCCAGTACTTC. Full variable domain (rest looked up from reference TRBV5-1 and TRBJ2-5): KAGVTQTPRYLIKTRGQQVTLSCSPISGHRSVSWYQQTPGQGLQFLFEYFSETQRNKGNFPGRFSGRQFSNSRSEMNVSTLELGDSALYLCASSLGYGSHQETQYFGPGTRLLVL.

The chain couples TRBV19 to TRBJ1-2; D gene unclear. V lost 2 bases and J 10 bases, leaving 14 bases between the germline ends. The germline V gene encodes CDR1 LNHDA and CDR2 SQIVND (reference sequence). The CDR3 totals 13 residues. CDR3 DNA: TGTGCCAGTAGTATACGAGGGTTTTCATACTACACCTTC. This encodes CASSIRGFSYYTF. Based on the CDR3 plus reference TRBV19 and TRBJ1-2, the full variable domain is DGGITQSPKYLFRKEGQNVTLSCEQNLNHDAMYWYRQDPGQGLRLIYYSQIVNDFQKGDIAEGYSVSREKKESFPLTVTSAQKNPTAFYLCASSIRGFSYYTFGSGTRLTVV.

The V gene is TRBV13, the J gene TRBJ1-2, with 10 bases fitting TRBD1. There are 16 residues in the CDR3. Germline-derived CDR1 and CDR2 are PRHDT and FYEKMQ (reference sequence). Unmatched junction bases numbered 10, after V lost 5 bases and J lost 4 bases. CDR3 DNA sequence: TGTGCCAGCAGCGCGTATCGGGACAGGGGCCTCTATGGCTACACCTTC. It is translated as CASSAYRDRGLYGYTF.

This clone was recorded only once. The chain recombines TRBV9 with TRBJ2-2; possibly TRBD1 or TRBD2 for D (6 bases each). The CDR3 consists of 14 residues. The V and J ends lost 2 bases and 5 bases respectively, with 10 bases between them. CDR1 is SGDLS and CDR2 is YYNGEE in the germline V gene. The CDR3 nucleotides read TGTGCCAGCAGCGTCCTAGGGGGGACCGGGGAGCTGTTTTTT. Encoded protein: CASSVLGGTGELFF.

A single count supports this clone. This chain joins TRBV7-2 and TRBJ2-3; 9 nucleotides agree with TRBD2. The V gene end was trimmed by 7 bases and the J gene end by 6 bases; junction bases not matched to a gene: 14. The CDR3 loop spans 16 amino acids. Germline V CDR1 and CDR2: SGHTA, FQGNSA. This chain's CDR3 is CASNFIAGEPRDTQYF. DNA for the CDR3: TGTGCCAGCAACTTTATAGCGGGGGAACCCAGGGATACGCAGTATTTT.

V and J are TRBV11-3 and TRBJ2-4, with 9 bases that match TRBD2. The J segment lost 7 bases and the V segment lost 1 base, leaving 8 bases of the junction unmatched. Per germline, CDR1 SGHNT and CDR2 YENEEA. The CDR3 runs to 16 residues. The CDR3 reads CASSLGGGRARNIQYF. The CDR3 DNA reads TGTGCCAGCAGCTTAGGAGGCGGGAGGGCCCGCAACATTCAGTACTTC.

The chain joins TRBV27 to TRBJ1-1; weak D call: TRBD1 (6 bases). CDR3 length: 14 amino acids. Looked up from germline, CDR1 is MNHEY and CDR2 is SMNVEV (reference sequence). V dropped 6 bases and J dropped 0 bases, with 11 bases sitting between them. The CDR3 region is CASSHNRVNTEAFF. The DNA for the CDR3 is TGTGCCAGCAGCCACAACAGGGTGAACACTGAAGCTTTCTTT.

The CDR3 is CASPYGSRFRETQYF. The DNA for the CDR3 is TGTGCCAGCCCGTACGGGAGTCGCTTTAGGGAGACCCAGTACTTC. The chain uses TRBV21-1 and TRBJ2-5; the tabulated D call, TRBD2, remains unverified against the DNA. TRBV21-1 is given as a pseudogene. CDR3 length: 15 residues.

A single count supports this clone. The rearrangement uses TRBV7-2 and TRBJ2-7, with D perhaps assigned TRBD1 or TRBD2 (5 bases each). V shed 0 bases and J shed 7 bases, with 10 bases lying between them. Germline V gene data show CDR1 as SGHTA and CDR2 as FQGNSA. This CDR3 has 13 amino acids. As DNA, the CDR3 is TGTGCCAGCAGCTTAGCCGGGACGCAAGAGCAGTACTTC. Amino acid sequence: CASSLAGTQEQYF.

The chain combines TRBV18 with TRBJ1-2; 10 nucleotides line up with TRBD1. The CDR3 is 16 residues long. Trimming cost V 5 bases and J 0 bases; bases outside gene matches: 6. Germline CDR1 is KGHSH and CDR2 is LQKENI. The CDR3 nucleotides are TGTGCCAGCTCATCGGGACAGGGGAAAACTAACTATGGCTACACCTTC. Translating it yields CASSSGQGKTNYGYTF.

The V and J genes are TRBV9 and TRBJ2-1, with D perhaps TRBD1 (6 bases). Trimming cost V 0 bases and J 1 base, with 17 bases left between them. CDR1 and CDR2 from the germline V gene are SGDLS and YYNGEE. This CDR3 is built from 18 residues. This CDR3 reads CASSVDFVQGPSYNEQFF. CDR3 DNA: TGTGCCAGCAGCGTAGATTTTGTTCAGGGGCCATCCTACAATGAGCAGTTCTTC.

To note about this clone: Other DNA sequences from this sample encode an identical CDR3 as well. The rearrangement links TRBV5-4 to TRBJ2-5, with 9 positions matching TRBD2. The germline gives CDR1 SGHNT, CDR2 YYREEE (reference sequence). Trimming removed 1 base from V and 2 bases from J; junction bases left unmatched: 3. This CDR3 is built from 15 residues. As DNA, the CDR3 is TGTGCCAGCAGCTTGAGGCTAGCGGGGCAAGAGACCCAGTACTTC. Amino acid sequence: CASSLRLAGQETQYF.

The CDR3 coding sequence is TGCAGTGCTATGACCGACGGAGAGCAGTACTTC. Encoded protein: CSAMTDGEQYF. V is TRBV20-1 and J is TRBJ2-7; D unresolved. Deletions cut 4 bases from V and 7 bases from J, with 11 bases between. This CDR3 contains 11 residues. The V gene's germline CDR1 is DFQATT and CDR2 SNEGSKA (reference sequence).

CDR3 region: CASSSRAGLSTDTQYF. CDR3 nucleotides: TGCGCCAGCAGCTCGCGAGCGGGGCTAAGCACAGATACGCAGTATTTT. V and J are TRBV5-1 and TRBJ2-3; 7 nucleotides match TRBD2. The germline gives CDR1 SGHRS, CDR2 YFSETQ. This CDR3 spans 16 amino acids. J lost 0 bases, V lost 3 bases, and 7 bases had no gene match.

This clone was found once. At the DNA level, this CDR3 is encoded by other sequences in the same sample as well. The chain links TRBV18 to TRBJ2-3; no clear D. Trimming shortened V by 2 bases and J by 2 bases, and 2 bases separated the two germline ends. Germline-derived CDR1 and CDR2 are KGHSH and LQKENI. This CDR3 has 12 amino acids. This chain's CDR3 is CASSPSTDTQYF. The CDR3 DNA reads as TGTGCCAGCTCACCATCCACAGATACGCAGTATTTT. The complete variable domain, with remaining parts taken from reference TRBV18 and TRBJ2-3, reads NAGVMQNPRHLVRRRGQEARLRCSPMKGHSHVYWYRQLPEEGLKFMVYLQKENIIDESGMPKERFSAEFPKEGPSILRIQQVVRGDSAAYFCASSPSTDTQYFGPGTRLTVL.

The chain couples TRBV5-1 to TRBJ1-6; D ambiguous. The V end was cut by 6 bases, the J end by 0 bases, with 16 bases between. Germline V CDR1 and CDR2: SGHRS, YFSETQ. CDR3 length equals 17 residues. CDR3 bases: TGCGCCAGCAAAAGATCCGGCGAAAGCTCCTATAATTCACCCCTCCACTTT. This codes for CASKRSGESSYNSPLHF.